This TCR beta chain was retrieved from a study of cytomegalovirus exposure and HLA in healthy donors. The study, taken as a whole, reports: In a later analysis, the majority of CMV-associated beta chains seemingly showed HLA restriction. The only immune exposure information that was available was CMV serostatus.

Trimming cost V 5 bases and J 8 bases, with 16 bases left between them. Germline assignment: CDR1 SGHNT and CDR2 YENEEA. The CDR3 length is 14 residues. PCR involved 60 Vbeta and 13 Jbeta primers. Profiled with immunoSEQ multiplex PCR; TCRdb holds only in-frame clones, not every one. This repertoire shows roughly 150,000 clones, around 75% found once; its top ten account for 2% to 3%. In regard to this clone: Its antigen is undetermined.

Each donor was healthy, and each was a bone marrow donor. The V call is TRBV11-3, the J call TRBJ2-1, with D perhaps TRBD2 (5 bases). The receptor comes from a female donor in good health and CMV-seronegative. Source material: PBMCs. The CDR3 region is CASSPTRAGHEQFF. CDR3 DNA sequence: TGTGCCAGCAGCCCAACCCGGGCGGGCCATGAGCAGTTCTTC.